These T cell receptor beta chains were read from a single sample in a study of a mutant IDH1 vaccine in newly diagnosed glioma. For these receptors, no antigen is known. Clones were read by immunoSEQ multiplex PCR, and TCRdb kept only the in-frame ones, dropping some. In the table there are tens of thousands of clones, approximately 80% of which are singletons. The sequences come from PBMCs, collected from a glioma patient whose treatment included an IDH1 peptide vaccine. These receptors originate from a man aged 40-49 years with glioma. The conserved cysteine and the conserved F or W are not part of the CDR3 here. Each record gives: V gene, J gene, CDR3 protein.

TRBV5-1	TRBJ2-7	ASSFRGRVDEQY
TRBV28	TRBJ2-7	ASSFGAPVTYEQY
TRBV5-6	TRBJ2-7	ASSRDGQYSYEQY
TRBV2	TRBJ2-7	ASSSLREYEQY
TRBV27	TRBJ1-1	ASSPRRTGSTEAF
TRBV5-1	TRBJ1-1	ASSPGPPQGRGTEAF
TRBV18	TRBJ2-7	ASSVDRTSYEQY
TRBV6-1	TRBJ1-5	ASSEMGVSNQPQH
TRBV11-3	TRBJ2-1	ASSTRTGTGVDEQF
TRBV19	TRBJ2-3	ASSNDRGSTDTQY
TRBV18	TRBJ2-3	ASSPPTSDMPLDTQY
TRBV6-4	TRBJ1-2	ASSSGQGASNYGYT
TRBV5-6	TRBJ1-1	ASNAGMAWWNTEAF
TRBV5-5	TRBJ2-5	ASSLMAGGPQETQY
TRBV19	TRBJ1-6	ASSTGQGAGSPLH
TRBV5-1	TRBJ2-1	ASSAIYNEQF
TRBV15	TRBJ1-2	ATSRDLWGDYGYT
TRBV19	TRBJ2-5	ASSPGQRKETQY
TRBV11-2	TRBJ2-7	ASSHDLYEQY
TRBV7-2	TRBJ2-7	ASSLQPLGGYEQY
TRBV4-1	TRBJ2-2	ASSQDGGTGELF
TRBV5-1	TRBJ2-7	ASSSYLQGAGYEQY
TRBV2	TRBJ2-7	ASSAQGYEQY
TRBV13	TRBJ2-3	ASSSPRTSGRTDTQY
TRBV7-9	TRBJ2-7	ASSLGPTGGNYEQY
TRBV6-1	TRBJ2-5	ASSEETQY
TRBV6-6	TRBJ1-1	ASSPGSVNTEAF
TRBV4-3	TRBJ1-5	ASSQVVWNRQPQH
TRBV11-2	TRBJ2-5	ASSLVRGGTQY
TRBV2	TRBJ2-3	ASYRASGVVPDTQY